The clone carrying this T cell receptor beta chain was counted only a few times. The sample belongs to a study of human T cells and chemical hapten exposure. The wider study: The patch tests put 0.01% DPC on the skin of the upper back and were read 6 days later.

Germline loops: CDR1 SGHDT, CDR2 YYEEEE. The CDR3 spans 13 residues. V was trimmed by 3 bases and J by 6 bases, leaving 12 bases between them. In the original processing: Sample TCR totals centred on a median of approximately 96,000, ranging roughly 20,000 to 700,000. Via MiXCR, TCRdb re-called the RACE reads, giving one row per CDR3 protein. TCRdb, not the original authors, processed these V and J calls. The sample consists of fewer than 400,000 distinct CDR3 sequences, roughly 6.9% of them appearing once. Time point given: patch test 1, 2 weeks after DPC sensitization. Stated treatment: therapeutic diphenylcyclopropenone sensitization with weekly scalp DPC.

This sequence originates from a woman aged 18-29 years with alopecia areata. Some clones in this sample may be carry-over from other donors' samples. The chain carries TRBV5-6 and TRBJ1-2; D possibly corresponds to TRBD1 (6 bases). The sample consisted of whole blood, taken in connection with sensitization to the hapten diphenylcyclopropenone (DPC). The DNA for the CDR3 is TGTGCCAGCAGCTGGGGGCCGGGTGATGGCTACACCTTC. Its protein is CASSWGPGDGYTF.